This T cell receptor beta chain was sequenced for a study of T cells in tumors after PD-1 blockade. Study context: Daily vismodegib 150 mg continued in a subset of anti-PD-1-treated patients.

Study-level results: Blood contained 40% to 50% of the tumor's TCR clonotypes. Expanded exhausted CD8+ clones after therapy were mostly novel clonotypes.

Sequenced by immunoSEQ multiplex PCR; TCRdb stores in-frame clones only, minus some. The sample carries some 4,000 clones, about two thirds recorded once. Trimming took 2 bases from V and 5 from J, leaving 15 bases between them. From germline, CDR1 is MNHNS and CDR2 SASEGT. The CDR3 extends over 15 amino acids. Regarding this clone: Antigen specificity is unknown.

The same primary tumor site was biopsied both before and after PD-1 blockade. Sequenced here: tumor tissue, sampled before anti-PD-1 treatment. The chain employs TRBV6-1 and TRBJ1-1, with a tentative D call TRBD1 (6 bases). The sequence was obtained from a human donor with basal cell carcinoma. CDR3 sequence reads: CASSELGAPWTEAFF. The CDR3, as DNA: TGTGCCAGCAGTGAATTGGGGGCCCCGTGGACTGAAGCTTTCTTT.